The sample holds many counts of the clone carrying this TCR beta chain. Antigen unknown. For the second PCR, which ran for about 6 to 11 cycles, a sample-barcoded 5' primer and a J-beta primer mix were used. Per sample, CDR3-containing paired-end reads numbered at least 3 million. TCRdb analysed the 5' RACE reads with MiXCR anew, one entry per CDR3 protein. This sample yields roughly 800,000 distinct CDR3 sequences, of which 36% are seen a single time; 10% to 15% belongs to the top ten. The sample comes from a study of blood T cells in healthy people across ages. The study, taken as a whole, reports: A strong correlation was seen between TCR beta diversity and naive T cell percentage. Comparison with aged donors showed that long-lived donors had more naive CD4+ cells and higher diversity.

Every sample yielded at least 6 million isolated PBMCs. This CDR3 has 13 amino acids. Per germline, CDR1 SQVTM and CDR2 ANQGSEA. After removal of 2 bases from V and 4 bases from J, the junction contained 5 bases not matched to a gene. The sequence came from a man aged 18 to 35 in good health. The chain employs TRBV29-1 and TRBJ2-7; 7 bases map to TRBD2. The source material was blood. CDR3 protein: CSVELAGDYEQYF. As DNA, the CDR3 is TGCAGCGTTGAACTTGCGGGGGATTACGAGCAGTACTTC.